This T cell receptor (beta chain) was sequenced for a study of cytomegalovirus exposure and HLA in healthy donors. This CDR3 has 16 amino acids. Germline values: CDR1 LNHDA, CDR2 SQIVND (reference sequence). The V end was cut by 7 bases, the J end by 2 bases, with 18 bases between. The PCR used 60 Vbeta and 13 Jbeta primers. Profiled with immunoSEQ multiplex PCR; TCRdb holds only in-frame clones, not every one. The sample has some 100,000 clones, about 75% seen once. This chain links TRBV19 with TRBJ1-5; a weak D match, TRBD1 (5 bases). This receptor was identified in a male donor in good health and CMV-seropositive. The sample consisted of PBMCs. In DNA form, the CDR3 reads TGTGCCAGTACCCCCCTGGGGGGAACTGGCAATCAGCCCCAGCATTTT. This gives the protein CASTPLGGTGNQPQHF.